These T cell receptor beta chains were read from a single sample in a study of blood T cell repertoires in COVID-19. TCRdb's table, derived via immunoSEQ multiplex PCR, lists solely in-frame clones and lacks some. The table lists 50,000 to 60,000 clones, roughly 90% of them singletons. Sequenced sample: peripheral blood. These TCRs come from a man in his forties or fifties with COVID-19, enrolled during active disease. The CDR3 runs from the conserved cysteine through the conserved F or W. The D gene is left open where the match is weak. Expanded clones are given a class, and other clones once, few, many or no size at all.

V	J	length	size	D	CDR3	DNA
TRBV6-5	TRBJ2-3	15	.	.	CASSWSREPTDTQYF	TGTGCCAGCAGCTGGAGCCGGGAGCCCACAGATACGCAGTATTTT
TRBV27	TRBJ1-4	12	few	.	CASSNEEEKLFF	TGTGCCAGCAGTAACGAAGAGGAAAAACTGTTTTTT
TRBV5-6	TRBJ2-5	13	.	.	CASSLRQGETQYF	TGTGCCAGCAGCTTGAGGCAGGGGGAGACCCAGTACTTC
TRBV6-1	TRBJ1-1	15	once	TRBD1	CASSDPGQGVTEAFF	TGTGCCAGCAGTGACCCGGGACAGGGGGTAACTGAAGCTTTCTTT
TRBV9	TRBJ1-6	16	.	.	CASAGGSPSYNSPLHF	TGTGCCAGCGCCGGAGGGTCCCCCTCCTATAATTCACCCCTCCACTTT
TRBV30	TRBJ1-5	14	.	.	CAWATGDLNQPQHF	TGTGCCTGGGCGACAGGAGACCTCAATCAGCCCCAGCATTTT
TRBV7-2	TRBJ1-3	17	.	TRBD1	CASSLRGAQGAGNTIYF	TGTGCCAGCAGCCTTAGGGGGGCTCAGGGGGCCGGAAACACCATATATTTT
TRBV5-6	TRBJ1-2	13	.	.	CASSLGRAYGYTF	TGTGCCAGCAGCTTGGGCAGGGCCTATGGCTACACCTTC
TRBV4-1	TRBJ1-1	13	.	TRBD1	CASSLTGDTEAFF	TGCGCCAGCAGCCTGACAGGGGACACTGAAGCTTTCTTT
TRBV5-6	TRBJ1-6	12	.	.	CASSLRGSPLHF	TGTGCCAGCAGCCTAAGGGGTTCACCCCTCCACTTT
TRBV5-6	TRBJ1-1	14	.	TRBD1	CASRTGVYDTEAFF	TGTGCCAGCAGGACAGGGGTATACGACACTGAAGCTTTCTTT
TRBV4-1	TRBJ2-3	17	.	TRBD2	CASSQETSGSPADTQYF	TGCGCCAGCAGCCAAGAAACTAGCGGGAGCCCGGCAGATACGCAGTATTTT